These 2 T cell receptor beta chains came from one sample sequenced in a study of blood T cell repertoires in COVID-19. The data were produced by immunoSEQ multiplex PCR, yet TCRdb's version contains in-frame clones alone and is incomplete. The sample contains under 250,000 clones, around 75% of which appear only once. Sequencing input: peripheral blood. The receptors stem from a middle-aged woman with COVID-19, enrolled during active disease.

V usage is TRBV10-3 and J usage is TRBJ1-5, with D perhaps matching TRBD1 (6 bases). V gave up 8 bases and J gave up 4 bases, with 9 bases separating them. The CDR3 runs 12 residues. Per the germline V gene, CDR1 is ENHRY and CDR2 is SYGVKD. The DNA for the CDR3 is TGTGCCATCTCTGACAGGAATCAGCCCCAGCATTTT. Its protein is CAISDRNQPQHF.

J is TRBJ2-5 and V is TRBV2; 8 bases map to TRBD1. V shed 5 bases, J shed 0 bases, and the junction held 5 bases outside the gene matches. Germline values: CDR1 SNHLY, CDR2 FYNNEI. This CDR3 is built from 15 residues. CDR3 residues: CASSTTGGYQETQYF. The CDR3 coding sequence is TGTGCCAGCAGTACTACAGGGGGTTACCAAGAGACCCAGTACTTC. Complete variable domain (other parts from reference TRBV2 and TRBJ2-5): EPEVTQTPSHQVTQMGQEVILRCVPISNHLYFYWYRQILGQKVEFLVSFYNNEISEKSEIFDDQFSVERPDGSNFTLKIRSTKLEDSAMYFCASSTTGGYQETQYFGPGTRLLVL.